This T cell receptor (beta chain) was recovered during a study of T cells in Graves' hyperthyroidism and ophthalmopathy. This clonotype was recorded at least ten times. The investigators amplified TCR beta CDR3 regions from RNA transcripts. Researchers ran a first-round RT-PCR on the TCR CDR3 using the HTBI primer set. Using its own MiXCR run on the multiplex PCR reads, TCRdb lists one record per CDR3 protein. Counted here are about 420,000 distinct CDR3 sequences, roughly an eighth occurring once; the ten biggest clones make up about 5%. This sequence originates from a woman between 18 and 29 years old with Graves' hyperthyroidism. Sequencing input: blood.

CDR3 DNA sequence: TGTGCCAGCAGCGTGGGTCGTTCAGATTACGAGCAGTACTTC. Its protein is CASSVGRSDYEQYF. The J gene is TRBJ2-7, the V gene TRBV9; D not certain. This CDR3 contains 14 residues. Germline V gives CDR1 SGDLS, CDR2 YYNGEE. V gave up 2 bases and J gave up 4 bases, with 13 bases separating them. The whole variable domain, filled in from reference TRBV9 and TRBJ2-7, reads DSGVTQTPKHLITATGQRVTLRCSPRSGDLSVYWYQQSLDQGLQFLIQYYNGEERAKGNILERFSAQQFPDLHSELNLSSLELGDSALYFCASSVGRSDYEQYFGPGTRLTVT.